These 7 T cell receptor beta chains came from one sample sequenced in a study of blood T cells in healthy people across ages. A second PCR, run for 7 to 11 cycles, used a sample-barcoded 5' primer plus a J-beta primer mix. Each CDR3 protein gets one entry after TCRdb re-called the 5' RACE reads with MiXCR. The table lists about 570,000 distinct CDR3 sequences, about 28% of them singletons. These data are also associated with another study on T cells of mothers and their children.

The material sequenced was blood. These receptors all come from a boy under 10 years old in good health.

The sample holds a few counts of this clonotype. The J gene is TRBJ1-6, the V gene TRBV12-3 or TRBV12-4, with 9 bases that match TRBD1. Losses at the gene ends were 4 bases for V and 5 bases for J; bases not matched to a gene: 0. This CDR3 is built from 14 residues. CDR3 nucleotides: TGTGCCAGCAGTTGGACAGGGGATAATTCACCCCTCCACTTT. It translates to CASSWTGDNSPLHF.

The genes are TRBV6-5 and TRBJ2-2; 7 bases agree with TRBD1. CDR1 is MNHEY and CDR2 is SVGAGI in the germline V gene. V trimming: 9 bases; J trimming: 5 bases; junction bases outside the gene matches: 6. The CDR3 has 13 amino acids. This chain's CDR3 is CASGKGATGELFF. CDR3 sequence (DNA): TGTGCCAGTGGGAAGGGGGCTACCGGGGAGCTGTTTTTT.

The chain joins TRBV5-1 to TRBJ1-6; no reliable D call. Germline-derived CDR1 and CDR2 are SGHRS and YFSETQ. The CDR3 length is 14 residues. The V end was cut by 6 bases, the J end by 4 bases, with 11 bases between. In nucleotides, the CDR3 is TGCGCCAGCACCCCATCGGGGTATAATTCACCCCTCCACTTT. Its translation: CASTPSGYNSPLHF. Variable domain in full (rest from reference TRBV5-1 and TRBJ1-6): KAGVTQTPRYLIKTRGQQVTLSCSPISGHRSVSWYQQTPGQGLQFLFEYFSETQRNKGNFPGRFSGRQFSNSRSEMNVSTLELGDSALYLCASTPSGYNSPLHFGNGTRLTVT.

This clonotype has only a few counts. This chain links TRBV5-5 with TRBJ2-6; 7 bases fit TRBD1. V trimming: 5 bases; J trimming: 2 bases; junction bases outside the gene matches: 7. The CDR3 is made up of 16 amino acids. Germline V gives CDR1 SGHKS, CDR2 YYEKEE (reference sequence). The CDR3 nucleotides are TGTGCCAGCAGATACTCAGGGGGAACTGGGGCCAACGTCCTGACTTTC. Its translation is CASRYSGGTGANVLTF.

This CDR3 is CAWSSVGGTEAFF. CDR3 nucleotide sequence: TGTGCCTGGAGCTCCGTGGGGGGGACTGAAGCTTTCTTT. The V gene is TRBV30, the J gene TRBJ1-1, with a tentative D call TRBD1 (5 bases). Germline V gene lookup returns CDR1 GTSNPN and CDR2 SVGIG (reference sequence). The CDR3 has 13 amino acids. V shed 3 bases and J shed 5 bases, with 13 bases lying between them.

In its sample, this clonotype was seen a few times. The rearrangement uses TRBV27 and TRBJ2-5, with 7 bases aligning to TRBD1. Gene TRBJ2-7 matches the end of the DNA better, so the J call may be wrong. The CDR3 sequence is 11 residues long. From germline, CDR1 is MNHEY and CDR2 SMNVEV (reference sequence). CDR3 sequence (DNA): TGTGCTACCGGACAGGCTGGCGAGCAGTACTTC. It encodes CATGQAGEQYF.

This clonotype was picked up a small number of times. The genes are TRBV7-3 and TRBJ2-1; 9 bases fit TRBD2. The DNA end is more similar to TRBJ2-5, so the J call may be wrong. CDR1 is SGHTA, CDR2 FQGTGA, per germline. This CDR3 comprises 15 residues. CDR3 sequence reads: CASSLGGGAGETQYF. CDR3 bases: TGTGCCAGCAGCTTAGGCGGGGGGGCTGGAGAGACCCAGTACTTC.